Listed here is a single TCR beta chain. This clonotype occurred many times. What antigen it recognizes has not been identified. No qualities accompany the bases; no much larger clone lies one base away. This record comes from a study of T cells in Graves' hyperthyroidism and ophthalmopathy (dated by TCRdb to between 2018 and 2020). Study-wide context: Peripheral blood samples were taken at the time of initial diagnosis, prior to any treatment. An independent validation cohort of around 19 hyperthyroidism patients and 15 or so patients who later progressed to ophthalmopathy tested prospective prediction of ophthalmopathy. For training and testing, the 100 or so patients in the discovery cohort were randomly divided in a 7:3 ratio. Following sampling, methimazole starting at 30 mg daily was given to hyperthyroidism patients, and high-dose intravenous methylprednisolone was given to ophthalmopathy patients. The study also compared thyroid tissue and blood T-cell repertoires from roughly 6 Graves' hyperthyroidism patients. TCR V-J signatures able to tell the groups apart were searched for in a discovery cohort of approximately 95 patients, of whom approximately 40 had Graves' ophthalmopathy and 57 had stable Graves' hyperthyroidism. The paper reports TCR Vbeta CDR3 sequencing of roughly 140 peripheral blood samples: 40 or so ophthalmopathy, over 70 hyperthyroidism and about 17 progressor patients. The paper as a whole reports these results and caveats: During validation, the model predicted progression to ophthalmopathy a median of approximately 6 months ahead of onset, with almost 71% sensitivity and about 75% specificity. In cross-validation, a model built on a 13 V-J signature told ophthalmopathy apart from stable hyperthyroidism with approximately 90% sensitivity and about 81% specificity, and in testing the same model reached 80%/75%. Sample size was not statistically predetermined, and investigators were not blinded to group allocation. Most expanded thyroid clonotypes (frequency above 0.001) were also found in blood, which suggests that blood repertoires may mirror thyroid immune responses.

In the ophthalmopathy patients, disease was moderately to severely active, with a Clinical Activity Score of 3 or more, a NOSPECS grade of 4 or more, and a duration of less than 3 months. The study excluded patients with uncontrolled infections, other autoimmune diseases, pregnancy or lactation. Diagnoses were established on the basis of clinical symptoms, serum thyroxine and TRAb, thyroid ultrasound, and orbital computed tomography. PBMCs were separated from roughly 9.6 ml of fresh peripheral blood using Ficoll-Paque density gradient centrifugation. Trizol reagent was used to extract total RNA, and RNA quality was then checked on an Agilent 2100 Bioanalyzer. Compared with germline, V lacks 4 bases and J lacks 10 bases; bases without a gene match: 6. The CDR3 numbers 12 residues from cysteine through phenylalanine. The retained sequence is limited to the CDR3, 36 bases, with the frame set at the first base. CDR1 is given as MNHEY and CDR2 as SMNVEV, both from the germline V gene (reference sequence).

The TCR beta CDR3 regions were amplified from RNA transcripts. The first round of RT-PCR for the TCR CDR3 was performed with the HTBI primer set and the Qiagen OneStep RT-PCR kit. The libraries were constructed in a second round of multiplex PCR and then size-selected and purified. Sequencing of the libraries was done on an Illumina HiSeq2000 using paired-end 100 bp reads. Turning to the authors' computational methods: SOAPnuke was used to process the raw data, throwing out any read that contained adapters or uncalled bases, had a mean Phred below 15, or lacked an exact constant-primer or identifier match. COPE v1.2.5 was used to merge high-quality paired reads, and clonotypes were defined as unique nucleotide sequences. MiTCR v1.1 was used to align clonotypes to the IMGT TRBV, TRBD and TRBJ reference segments. Only V-J combinations with frequency above 0.0001, covering 99% to 99.2% of repertoires, were analysed. The TCS score was defined as F50 (clonal expansion) divided by E x V (chaos), with BLOSUM62-based TCRdist calculated between CDR3 peptides within each V-J. Welch's t-statistics and random forest reduced approximately 520 V-J features to 10 to 15, which were used in a naive Bayes classifier (R e1071). The raw public data were reprocessed by TCRdb itself: fastp quality trimming at Q25, MiXCR clonotype calling, in-frame beta chains only. Rows merge per CDR3 protein into single entries with the most common DNA and genes. The V and J calls and clone size come from TCRdb's table, not from the authors' own analysis. For this sample there are around 350,000 distinct CDR3 sequences; about 15% appear just once. The ten largest account for under 25% of the sample.

The receptor's source is a woman between 55 and 75 years old with Graves' ophthalmopathy. The sequenced sample was blood. The chain is assembled from TRBV27 and TRBJ1-1, with 7 middle bases fitting TRBD1. The nucleotide sequence is given as TGTGCCAGCAGTTACCCAGGGGGAGGAGCTTTCTTT. Translated, this gives CASSYPGGGAFF.